This T cell receptor (beta chain) comes out of a study of shared clonotypes between healthy human individuals. Overall study findings and caveats: Sorted-subset sequencing was shown by rarefaction to be incomplete despite large depth. There were few donors, and this limited the genetic and exposure-history diversity represented.

Data came from immunoSEQ multiplex PCR; TCRdb stores just in-frame clones and leaves some out. Among about 1 million clones, around 76% were seen once, and the ten largest hold roughly 1.4%. V was clipped by 4 bases and J by 9 bases, with 10 bases between them. The CDR3 covers 12 residues. Per germline, CDR1 SNHLY and CDR2 FYNNEI. With regard to this clone: The antigen is unknown.

The chain couples TRBV2 to TRBJ2-1, with D perhaps given as TRBD1 or TRBD2 (6 bases each). The TCR originated in a man between 18 and 35 years old in good health. Material: memory CD4+ T cells sorted from blood. Noted subset: CD45RA-negative fraction. DNA for the CDR3: TGTGCCAGCAGTGGGGGGGCGAGTGAGCAGTTCTTC. It is translated as CASSGGASEQFF.